The 29 T cell receptor beta chains below all came from one sample that was sequenced in a study of cytomegalovirus exposure and HLA in healthy donors. Assay: immunoSEQ multiplex PCR; the TCRdb copy retains only in-frame clones and omits some. In the table there are hundreds of thousands of clones, about nine tenths of which are singletons. The material sequenced was PBMCs. These receptors came from a young woman in good health and CMV-seronegative.

The chain is built from TRBV27 and TRBJ2-5, with 8 positions matching TRBD1. The J segment lost 5 bases and the V segment lost 3 bases, leaving 5 bases of the junction unmatched. CDR1 is MNHEY, CDR2 SMNVEV, per germline (reference sequence). This CDR3 comprises 14 residues. In nucleotides, the CDR3 is TGTGCCAGCAGTTTCAGGGGGCTACAGGAGACCCAGTACTTC. It is translated as CASSFRGLQETQYF.

The rearrangement links TRBV5-6 to TRBJ1-3; D might be TRBD1 (6 bases). CDR3 length: 14 residues. V was cut by 2 bases and J by 7 bases, with 13 bases left in between. The germline V gene encodes CDR1 SGHDT and CDR2 YYEEEE. The CDR3 nucleotides read TGTGCCAGCAGCTTCGCACCCACAGGGAACACCATATATTTT. This sequence encodes CASSFAPTGNTIYF.

The chain carries TRBV6-5 and TRBJ2-7; 9 bases agree with TRBD2. This CDR3 is 15 amino acids long. Germline CDR1 and CDR2: MNHEY and SVGAGI. J was trimmed by 5 bases and V by 5 bases; bases with no gene match: 10. The CDR3: CASSPGIAGVNEQYF. CDR3 nucleotides: TGTGCCAGCAGTCCGGGTATAGCGGGAGTGAACGAGCAGTACTTC.

The gene calls are TRBV7-9 and TRBJ2-7; perhaps TRBD1 as D (6 bases). Germline loops: CDR1 SEHNR, CDR2 FQNEAQ (reference sequence). The CDR3 contains 14 residues. With 5 bases removed from V and 3 bases from J, the gap between germline ends came to 14 bases. The CDR3 region is CASSTLGQSYEQYF. In DNA form, the CDR3 reads TGTGCCAGCAGCACCCTAGGACAGAGCTACGAGCAGTACTTC.

V gene TRBV7-9 combines with J gene TRBJ1-5; D possibly corresponds to TRBD1 (6 bases). The V end was cut by 5 bases, the J end by 3 bases, with 11 bases between. The CDR3 is 14 amino acids. CDR1 and CDR2 (germline): SEHNR, FQNEAQ (reference sequence). The CDR3 DNA follows: TGTGCCAGCAGCCCCCGGACAGACAATCAGCCCCAGCATTTT. Its translation: CASSPRTDNQPQHF.

V gene TRBV7-5 combines with J gene TRBJ2-3; TRBD1 reflects the table's D call only, with no check against the DNA. TRBV7-5 is described as a pseudogene. The CDR3 contains 14 residues. The CDR3 region has the DNA TGTGTCAGAAGCAGGGGGATCGGCACAGATACGCAGTATTTT. As protein: CVRSRGIGTDTQYF.

The rearrangement joins TRBV6-1 to TRBJ1-1; D remains unclear. The CDR3 spans 13 residues. Germline V gives CDR1 MNHNS, CDR2 SASEGT. V was trimmed by 8 bases and J by 0 bases, leaving 10 bases between them. The CDR3 is CASLTSMNTEAFF. The CDR3 DNA is TGTGCCAGCCTAACTTCTATGAACACTGAAGCTTTCTTT.

The rearrangement uses TRBV2 and TRBJ2-3, with 8 bases fitting TRBD2. V was pared by 4 bases and J by 0 bases, with 6 bases of the junction left unmatched. The CDR3 spans 16 residues. CDR1 and CDR2 (germline): SNHLY, FYNNEI. The CDR3 DNA follows: TGTGCCAGCAGTGTTCGGCTAGCGGGTAGCACAGATACGCAGTATTTT. Protein product: CASSVRLAGSTDTQYF.

The chain employs TRBV15 and TRBJ2-2; possibly TRBD1 or TRBD2 for D (5 bases each). V lost 4 bases and J 0 bases, leaving 21 bases between the germline ends. Germline CDR1 LNHNV, CDR2 YYDKDF (reference sequence). There are 19 residues in the CDR3. The DNA of the CDR3 is TGTGCCACCAGCAAAGAGGGCTGGGGCCTTAACGCGAACACCGGGGAGCTGTTTTTT. Its translation is CATSKEGWGLNANTGELFF.

V usage is TRBV4-1 and J usage is TRBJ2-3; 9 positions match TRBD1. J lost 6 bases, V lost 0 bases, and 13 bases had no gene match. The CDR3 length is 18 residues. Germline loops: CDR1 MGHRA, CDR2 YSYEKL. The CDR3 region is CASSQEGGGQGRGDTQYF. The CDR3 DNA follows: TGCGCCAGCAGCCAAGAAGGGGGAGGACAGGGGCGAGGGGATACGCAGTATTTT.

The chain recombines TRBV30 with TRBJ2-5; 7 positions agree with TRBD2. CDR1 is GTSNPN and CDR2 is SVGIG in the germline V gene (reference sequence). The CDR3 length is 13 residues. Unmatched junction bases numbered 3, after V lost 0 bases and J lost 5 bases. CDR3 nucleotides: TGTGCCTGGAGTGTAGGACTAGTGGAGACCCAGTACTTC. It yields the protein CAWSVGLVETQYF.

The J gene is TRBJ2-7, the V gene TRBV7-9; 8 bases match TRBD1. The CDR3 consists of 18 residues. The J segment lost 4 bases and the V segment lost 2 bases, leaving 16 bases of the junction unmatched. The V gene's germline CDR1 is SEHNR and CDR2 FQNEAQ (reference sequence). The DNA of the CDR3 is TGTGCCAGCAGCTTACCCCCCGGGTGGCAGGGGGCAGGATACGAGCAGTACTTC. It translates to CASSLPPGWQGAGYEQYF. Together with reference TRBV7-9 and TRBJ2-7, the CDR3 gives the full variable domain: DTGVSQNPRHKITKRGQNVTFRCDPISEHNRLYWYRQTLGQGPEFLTYFQNEAQLEKSRLLSDRFSAERPKGSFSTLEIQRTEQGDSAMYLCASSLPPGWQGAGYEQYFGPGTRLTVT.

The chain carries TRBV5-6 and TRBJ2-7; a weak D match, TRBD1 (5 bases). Trimming took 2 bases from V and 6 from J, leaving 12 bases between them. The length of the CDR3 is 13 residues. The V gene's germline CDR1 is SGHDT and CDR2 YYEEEE. CDR3 residues: CASSFARAGEQYF. Written as DNA, the CDR3 is TGTGCCAGCAGCTTCGCCAGGGCAGGCGAGCAGTACTTC.

The V call is TRBV18, the J call TRBJ1-6; D uncertain. This CDR3 has 12 residues. With 0 bases removed from V and 13 bases from J, the gap between germline ends came to 7 bases. Germline V lookup: CDR1 KGHSH, CDR2 LQKENI. The CDR3 DNA sequence: TGTGCCAGCTCACCACCGAATCAGCCCCTCCACTTT. It encodes CASSPPNQPLHF.

This clone was observed a single time. The J gene is TRBJ2-7, the V gene TRBV27; weak D call: TRBD1 (5 bases). Looked up from germline, CDR1 is MNHEY and CDR2 is SMNVEV (reference sequence). The CDR3 covers 15 residues. The V and J ends lost 2 bases and 0 bases respectively, with 11 bases between them. The CDR3 region has the DNA TGTGCCAGCAGTTTAGATAGGGGCTTCTCCTACGAGCAGTACTTC. This translates into CASSLDRGFSYEQYF.

The gene calls are TRBV25-1 and TRBJ2-3, with D perhaps TRBD2 (5 bases). The V end lost 6 bases, the J end lost 0 bases, and 10 bases lay between the germline ends. From germline, CDR1 is MGHDK and CDR2 SYGVNS. CDR3 length equals 14 residues. The CDR3 is CASRLGFSTDTQYF. The CDR3 region has the DNA TGTGCCAGCAGACTAGGTTTCAGCACAGATACGCAGTATTTT.

The V and J genes are TRBV19 and TRBJ2-3; 8 bases align to TRBD1. CDR1 and CDR2 from the germline V gene are LNHDA and SQIVND (reference sequence). This CDR3 contains 15 residues. The ends lost 7 bases at V and 1 base at J; junction bases unmatched: 7. In DNA form, the CDR3 reads TGTGCCAGTACCGCTCCGGGACAGGGCACAGATACGCAGTATTTT. The encoded protein is CASTAPGQGTDTQYF.

The count of this clone is one. The chain couples TRBV4-2 to TRBJ2-1; a weak D match, TRBD1 (5 bases). V was trimmed by 0 bases and J by 5 bases, leaving 11 bases between them. Germline lookup yields CDR1 LGHNA and CDR2 YNFKEQ. CDR3 length: 15 amino acids. The CDR3 sequence is CASSQEQGSDNEQFF. CDR3 coding DNA: TGTGCCAGCAGCCAAGAGCAGGGCTCGGACAATGAGCAGTTCTTC.

This chain's CDR3 is CASSERVTGRIGNEQYF. CDR3 nucleotides: TGTGCCAGCAGTGAGAGGGTCACGGGGAGGATAGGCAACGAGCAGTACTTC. The chain links TRBV2 to TRBJ2-7, with D possibly being TRBD2 (6 bases). The CDR3 consists of 17 residues. Trimming removed 3 bases at V and 5 bases at J, with 23 bases between. Germline V CDR1 and CDR2: SNHLY, FYNNEI.

V gene TRBV11-2 combines with J gene TRBJ2-7; D not resolved. V was shortened by 5 bases and J by 2 bases, with 10 bases between the two germline ends. The CDR3 runs to 13 residues. CDR1 SGHAT and CDR2 FQNNGV come from the germline V gene. CDR3 in DNA: TGTGCCAGCAGCCCCGGGTCCACCTACGAGCAGTACTTC. It codes for CASSPGSTYEQYF.

The chain joins TRBV27 to TRBJ1-2; perhaps TRBD1 as D (5 bases). V lost 2 bases and J lost 3, with 10 bases in between. This CDR3 is built from 14 residues. Germline values: CDR1 MNHEY, CDR2 SMNVEV (reference sequence). DNA for the CDR3: TGTGCCAGCAGTTTAACGGGGGAGGACTATGGCTACACCTTC. It yields the protein CASSLTGEDYGYTF.

The chain has TRBV28 and TRBJ1-1; 11 bases align to TRBD1. This CDR3 comprises 18 residues. V lost 2 bases to trimming and J lost 4 bases; unmatched junction nucleotides: 12. CDR1 and CDR2 (germline): MDHEN, SYDVKM. The CDR3 spells CASSLAGQGAYGSTEAFF. The CDR3 DNA is TGTGCCAGCAGTTTAGCCGGACAGGGGGCTTACGGTTCCACTGAAGCTTTCTTT.

The chain couples TRBV28 to TRBJ2-3; 8 bases align to TRBD2. CDR3 size: 15 residues. The V and J ends lost 8 bases and 3 bases, in that order; junction bases with no gene match: 10. The germline gives CDR1 MDHEN, CDR2 SYDVKM. The CDR3 loop is CASYTGGRATDTQYF. In DNA, the CDR3 is TGTGCCAGCTACACGGGGGGGAGGGCGACAGATACGCAGTATTTT.

With respect to this clone: The identical CDR3 is also encoded by other nucleotide sequences in the sample. The rearrangement joins TRBV6-1 to TRBJ1-2; 7 bases agree with TRBD1. V lost 3 bases and J lost 2; bases outside the gene matches: 3. The germline V gene encodes CDR1 MNHNS and CDR2 SASEGT. There are 14 residues in the CDR3. The CDR3 region is CASSEATGNYGYTF. In DNA form, the CDR3 reads TGTGCCAGCAGTGAGGCGACAGGGAACTATGGCTACACCTTC.

This clone has just a few counts. The chain carries TRBV6-5 and TRBJ1-2; 7 nucleotides agree with TRBD1. The germline gives CDR1 MNHEY, CDR2 SVGAGI. The CDR3 has 14 residues. V gave up 6 bases and J gave up 1 base; unmatched junction bases: 5. CDR3 sequence (DNA): TGTGCCAGCAGGTCGACAGGGCTTAACTATGGCTACACCTTC. It translates to CASRSTGLNYGYTF.

This clone was detected only a few times. This sequence joins TRBV2 and TRBJ1-5; D is uncertain. V gave up 4 bases and J gave up 8 bases, with 15 bases separating them. This CDR3 spans 14 amino acids. Per germline, CDR1 SNHLY and CDR2 FYNNEI. The CDR3 sequence is CASSVMAGREPQHF. CDR3 DNA sequence: TGTGCCAGCAGTGTGATGGCGGGCCGGGAGCCCCAGCATTTT. The variable domain in full, with the rest retrieved from reference TRBV2 and TRBJ1-5, is EPEVTQTPSHQVTQMGQEVILRCVPISNHLYFYWYRQILGQKVEFLVSFYNNEISEKSEIFDDQFSVERPDGSNFTLKIRSTKLEDSAMYFCASSVMAGREPQHFGDGTRLSIL.

The chain links TRBV6-5 to TRBJ1-4; 10 bases are a match to TRBD1. CDR1 and CDR2 (germline): MNHEY, SVGAGI. CDR3 length: 14 amino acids. V gave up 5 bases and J gave up 11 bases; unmatched junction bases: 8. This CDR3 reads CASSPGTGDSKLFF. CDR3 in DNA: TGTGCCAGCAGTCCCGGGACAGGGGACTCCAAACTGTTTTTT.

The CDR3 DNA reads TGCGCCAGCAGCCAAGTTCCAGGGAAGGGCTACACCTTC. Its translation: CASSQVPGKGYTF. This chain connects TRBV4-1 to TRBJ1-2; a possible D gene is TRBD1 (5 bases). Per the germline V gene, CDR1 is MGHRA and CDR2 is YSYEKL. The CDR3 loop spans 13 amino acids. V was clipped by 1 base and J by 8 bases, with 11 bases between them.

The chain has TRBV4-1 and TRBJ2-7, with 12 bases identical to TRBD2. This CDR3 comprises 19 residues. Germline CDR1 is MGHRA and CDR2 is YSYEKL. The junction had 22 bases not matched to a gene; V was cut back by 5 bases and J by 8 bases. The DNA of the CDR3 is TGCGCCAGCAGCTTGGAAAGAGACAGAGAACTAGCGGGAGGAGTCAAGCAGTACTTC. The encoded protein is CASSLERDRELAGGVKQYF.